A single sample is the source of the 28 T cell receptor beta chains below, sequenced in a study of PD-L1 blockade in urothelial cancer (dated by TCRdb to 2016 to 2017). Reading the label with the study, this specimen's time point is: pretreatment peripheral blood. Library preparation was by the immunoSEQ multiplex PCR assay. What TCRdb holds here is the immuneACCESS table cut down to in-frame rearrangements. Part of the clones is not present; checked against another copy, under half of the missing clones reflect an unresolved V gene, and the others are unexplained. The sample table shows roughly 53,000 clones, and around 90% are seen once. The ten most abundant clones make up around 15% of the sample. The sample was PBMCs, taken around atezolizumab (anti-PD-L1) treatment. The receptors stem from a woman in her fifties or sixties with urothelial cancer.

V usage is TRBV29-1 and J usage is TRBJ2-5; tentative D call: TRBD1 (5 bases). Trimming left V 3 bases short and J 5 bases short, with 7 bases between. The CDR3 loop spans 11 amino acids. Germline CDR1 is SQVTM and CDR2 is ANQGSEA. The CDR3 DNA is TGCAGCGTTGACAGGGTGGAGACCCAGTACTTC. It translates to CSVDRVETQYF. Full variable domain (missing parts from reference TRBV29-1 and TRBJ2-5): SAVISQKPSRDICQRGTSLTIQCQVDSQVTMMFWYRQQPGQSLTLIATANQGSEATYESGFVIDKFPISRPNLTFSTLTVSNMSPEDSSIYLCSVDRVETQYFGPGTRLLVL.

The chain links TRBV10-3 to TRBJ1-1; perhaps TRBD1 as D (6 bases). V was pared by 1 base and J by 0 bases, with 9 bases between. The germline V gene encodes CDR1 ENHRY and CDR2 SYGVKD. The CDR3 runs to 15 residues. Here the CDR3 reads CAISEFQGMNTEAFF. The CDR3 DNA is TGTGCCATCAGTGAGTTTCAGGGGATGAACACTGAAGCTTTCTTT.

Comments on this clone: Other nucleotide sequences in the sample specify the same CDR3. CDR3 amino acids: CASSSGTGNTEAFF. The CDR3 DNA reads as TGTGCCAGCAGCTCGGGTACAGGGAACACTGAAGCTTTCTTT. The chain couples TRBV11-2 to TRBJ1-1, with a possible D match to TRBD1 (5 bases). Trimming removed 4 bases at V and 1 base at J, with 10 bases between. The V gene's germline CDR1 is SGHAT and CDR2 FQNNGV. This CDR3 contains 14 residues.

This chain links TRBV2 with TRBJ2-3, with D uncertain. Trimming left V 2 bases short and J 4 bases short, with 4 bases between. The CDR3 runs to 12 residues. CDR1 is SNHLY and CDR2 is FYNNEI in the germline V gene. DNA of the CDR3: TGTGCCAGCAGTGAACAGGCAGATACGCAGTATTTT. Translating gives CASSEQADTQYF.

CDR3 protein: CASSSRLSPGAFF. DNA for the CDR3: TGTGCCAGCAGCTCGAGACTCTCTCCGGGGGCTTTCTTT. This rearrangement joins TRBV11-2 to TRBJ1-1, with D unclear. The CDR3 is 13 residues long. Germline CDR1 is SGHAT and CDR2 is FQNNGV. V shed 4 bases and J shed 11 bases, with 17 bases lying between them.

The genes are TRBV20-1 and TRBJ1-2; unclear D gene. Trimming took 8 bases from V and 6 from J, leaving 13 bases between them. The CDR3 has 11 residues. The germline V gene encodes CDR1 DFQATT and CDR2 SNEGSKA (reference sequence). The DNA for the CDR3 is TGCAGTCACGGAGGGTTTGATGGCTACACCTTC. It yields the protein CSHGGFDGYTF.

This clone came up once. V gene TRBV7-9 combines with J gene TRBJ2-4; D is unresolved. This CDR3 has 15 amino acids. The germline V gene encodes CDR1 SEHNR and CDR2 FQNEAQ (reference sequence). V lost 5 bases, J lost 9 bases, and 20 bases lay in between. The CDR3 reads CASSLSRVVPGIQYF. For the CDR3, the DNA is TGTGCCAGCAGCCTTTCCCGGGTTGTTCCGGGCATTCAGTACTTC. Complete variable domain (other parts from reference TRBV7-9 and TRBJ2-4): DTGVSQNPRHKITKRGQNVTFRCDPISEHNRLYWYRQTLGQGPEFLTYFQNEAQLEKSRLLSDRFSAERPKGSFSTLEIQRTEQGDSAMYLCASSLSRVVPGIQYFGAGTRLSVL.

The chain is built from TRBV21-1 and TRBJ1-5. TRBV21-1 is termed a pseudogene. This CDR3 is built from 16 residues. The CDR3 coding sequence is TGTGCCAGCAGCAAAAGAGGGAGTAATAGCAATCAGCCCCAGCATTTT. Translating gives CASSKRGSNSNQPQHF.

This chain uses TRBV11-3 with TRBJ2-5, with 16 bases lining up with TRBD2. The J segment lost 5 bases and the V segment lost 5 bases, leaving 8 bases of the junction unmatched. The CDR3 is 17 amino acids. Germline lookup yields CDR1 SGHNT and CDR2 YENEEA. In DNA, the CDR3 is TGTGCCAGCAGCCAGGGACTAGCGGGAGGGCCGGGGGAGACCCAGTACTTC. Protein product: CASSQGLAGGPGETQYF.

This clone was picked up one time. This chain joins TRBV25-1 and TRBJ2-1; D possibly corresponds to TRBD1 (6 bases). Germline loops: CDR1 MGHDK, CDR2 SYGVNS. V was cut by 10 bases and J by 0 bases, with 13 bases left in between. The CDR3 loop spans 14 amino acids. This CDR3 reads CATQGSRSYNEQFF. The CDR3 DNA is TGTGCCACGCAGGGGAGCCGCTCCTACAATGAGCAGTTCTTC. The entire variable domain, with the rest obtained from reference TRBV25-1 and TRBJ2-1, is as follows: EADIYQTPRYLVIGTGKKITLECSQTMGHDKMYWYQQDPGMELHLIHYSYGVNSTEKGDLSSESTVSRIRTEHFPLTLESARPSHTSQYLCATQGSRSYNEQFFGPGTRLTVL.

The rearrangement uses TRBV28 and TRBJ1-3; TRBD1 matches 9 bases. The V gene end was trimmed by 6 bases and the J gene end by 4 bases; junction bases not matched to a gene: 4. From germline, CDR1 is MDHEN and CDR2 SYDVKM. The CDR3 has 14 residues. The CDR3 sequence: CASSTGGAGNTIYF. The CDR3 nucleotides read TGTGCCAGCAGCACAGGGGGCGCCGGAAACACCATATATTTT. Full variable domain (rest looked up from reference TRBV28 and TRBJ1-3): DVKVTQSSRYLVKRTGEKVFLECVQDMDHENMFWYRQDPGLGLRLIYFSYDVKMKEKGDIPEGYSVSREKKERFSLILESASTNQTSMYLCASSTGGAGNTIYFGEGSWLTVV.

The chain recombines TRBV7-9 with TRBJ2-5; 8 bases map to TRBD1. The V segment lost 4 bases and the J segment 4 bases; nucleotides outside the gene matches: 8. Germline V lookup: CDR1 SEHNR, CDR2 FQNEAQ (reference sequence). The CDR3 length is 15 residues. In DNA, the CDR3 is TGTGCCAGCAGCTCGGACAGGGTAGTTTCAGAGACCCAGTACTTC. Encoded protein: CASSSDRVVSETQYF. The full variable domain, completed using reference TRBV7-9 and TRBJ2-5, is DTGVSQNPRHKITKRGQNVTFRCDPISEHNRLYWYRQTLGQGPEFLTYFQNEAQLEKSRLLSDRFSAERPKGSFSTLEIQRTEQGDSAMYLCASSSDRVVSETQYFGPGTRLLVL.

The chain has TRBV7-3 and TRBJ2-1; 11 bases map to TRBD2. The V segment lost 5 bases and the J segment 5 bases; nucleotides outside the gene matches: 8. The CDR3 spans 16 residues. Germline V gives CDR1 SGHTA, CDR2 FQGTGA. CDR3 nucleotides: TGTGCCAGCAGCACCATAGCGGGGGGGCTCCACAATGAGCAGTTCTTC. This codes for CASSTIAGGLHNEQFF.

The gene calls are TRBV19 and TRBJ1-5; D not resolved. Trimming shortened V by 7 bases and J by 1 base, and 11 bases separated the two germline ends. Germline V gene lookup returns CDR1 LNHDA and CDR2 SQIVND (reference sequence). The CDR3 has 14 amino acids. The CDR3 bases are TGTGCCAGTAACTTAGGCAGGAGCAATCAGCCCCAGCATTTT. This gives the protein CASNLGRSNQPQHF.

The chain is built from TRBV7-6 and TRBJ2-1; the D gene is possibly TRBD1 (6 bases). The CDR3 covers 15 residues. Germline-derived CDR1 and CDR2 are SGHVS and FNYEAQ. V was trimmed by 4 bases and J by 4 bases, leaving 14 bases between them. CDR3 in DNA: TGTGCCAGCAGCTCTAAACAGGGAAAGTACAATGAGCAGTTCTTC. Translating it yields CASSSKQGKYNEQFF.

The chain has TRBV5-1 and TRBJ1-1; TRBD1 matches 11 bases. J lost 4 bases, V lost 4 bases, and 3 bases had no gene match. Germline lookup yields CDR1 SGHRS and CDR2 YFSETQ. This CDR3 region has 14 residues. The CDR3 sequence: CASSPGTGGTEAFF. As DNA, the CDR3 is TGCGCCAGCAGCCCGGGGACAGGGGGCACTGAAGCTTTCTTT.

The chain is built from TRBV5-4 and TRBJ2-5; TRBD2 agrees at 7 bases. The CDR3 extends over 13 amino acids. With 3 bases clipped from V and 5 bases from J, the junction kept 4 bases outside the gene matches. Germline V gives CDR1 SGHNT, CDR2 YYREEE (reference sequence). CDR3 bases: TGTGCCAGCAGCTATAGGGGAGGGGAGACCCAGTACTTC. Translating gives CASSYRGGETQYF.

The J gene is TRBJ1-2, the V gene TRBV28; D is ambiguous. Between the trimmed V and J ends, which lost 9 bases and 3 bases, there was a span of 17 bases. The CDR3 consists of 14 residues. Germline loops: CDR1 MDHEN, CDR2 SYDVKM. DNA for the CDR3: TGTGCCAGTACCCTTGGGAGGGAAGACTATGGCTACACCTTC. Protein sequence: CASTLGREDYGYTF.

The rearrangement uses TRBV6-6 and TRBJ2-2; 7 positions agree with TRBD1. This CDR3 has 14 residues. V lost 10 bases and J lost 6; bases outside the gene matches: 11. Germline V gives CDR1 MNHNY, CDR2 SVGAGI (reference sequence). Written as DNA, the CDR3 is TGTGCCACCCCGGGGCAGGGGGTGGCCGGGGAGCTGTTTTTT. This encodes CATPGQGVAGELFF.

This clone was observed a handful of times. This chain links TRBV27 with TRBJ2-1, with 11 bases that match TRBD2. With 6 bases clipped from V and 5 bases from J, the junction kept 9 bases outside the gene matches. Germline CDR1 reads MNHEY; CDR2 reads SMNVEV (reference sequence). This CDR3 is built from 16 residues. The CDR3 sequence is CASRPTSGSPNNEQFF. The CDR3 coding sequence is TGTGCCAGCAGGCCTACTAGCGGGAGCCCCAACAATGAGCAGTTCTTC.

The rearrangement joins TRBV4-3 to TRBJ2-1; D gene unclear. Trimming removed 0 bases from V and 5 bases from J, with 11 bases in between. Germline CDR1 is LGHNA and CDR2 is YSLEER. The CDR3 totals 15 residues. CDR3 in amino acids: CASSQERNTHNEQFF. DNA of the CDR3: TGCGCCAGCAGCCAAGAGAGGAACACTCACAATGAGCAGTTCTTC.

The chain has TRBV6-5 and TRBJ1-1, with D possibly being TRBD1 (5 bases). With 6 bases removed from V and 7 bases from J, the gap between germline ends came to 18 bases. Germline V gene lookup returns CDR1 MNHEY and CDR2 SVGAGI. This CDR3 region has 14 residues. The CDR3 sequence is CASRTTRAGGEAFF. The CDR3 DNA reads as TGTGCCAGCAGGACTACCAGAGCGGGGGGTGAAGCTTTCTTT.

The chain couples TRBV7-7 to TRBJ2-7; perhaps TRBD1 as D (5 bases). Germline CDR1 SSHAT, CDR2 FNYEAQ (reference sequence). The CDR3 covers 13 residues. V was shortened by 1 base and J by 6 bases, with 10 bases between the two germline ends. The CDR3 bases are TGTGCCAGCAGCTTAGATCTGGGGCGCGAGCAGTACTTC. Its protein is CASSLDLGREQYF. The full variable domain, in which reference TRBV7-7 and TRBJ2-7 provide the parts outside the CDR3, is GAGVSQSPRYKVTKRGQDVTLRCDPISSHATLYWYQQALGQGPEFLTYFNYEAQPDKSGLPSDRFSAERPEGSISTLTIQRTEQRDSAMYRCASSLDLGREQYFGPGTRLTVT.

This chain uses TRBV7-2 with TRBJ2-3; D is perhaps TRBD1 (7 bases). Germline CDR1 reads SGHTA; CDR2 reads FQGNSA. V dropped 5 bases and J dropped 1 base, with 19 bases sitting between them. This CDR3 is built from 17 residues. The CDR3 region is CASSALGGGPRTDTQYF. The DNA of the CDR3 is TGTGCCAGCAGCGCCCTAGGAGGGGGCCCTCGCACAGATACGCAGTATTTT.

The chain has TRBV6-6 and TRBJ2-4, with D possibly matching TRBD2 (6 bases). The CDR3 loop spans 16 amino acids. Trimming stripped 4 bases from V and 6 bases from J, with 19 bases between. Per the germline V gene, CDR1 is MNHNY and CDR2 is SVGAGI (reference sequence). The CDR3 DNA reads TGTGCCAGCAGTTCCCACCTGACGGGAGTTTTAAACATTCAGTACTTC. This codes for CASSSHLTGVLNIQYF.

The gene calls are TRBV11-3 and TRBJ2-2, with a possible D match to TRBD2 (7 bases). The length of the CDR3 is 15 residues. V lost 4 bases to trimming and J lost 5 bases, with 14 bases between them. Per the germline V gene, CDR1 is SGHNT and CDR2 is YENEEA. The CDR3, as DNA: TGTGCCAGCAGCTACGGGGGGCGGGGGACCGGGGAGCTGTTTTTT. Residues: CASSYGGRGTGELFF.

This rearrangement joins TRBV27 to TRBJ2-3; 8 bases map to TRBD2. Germline CDR1 MNHEY, CDR2 SMNVEV (reference sequence). The J segment lost 3 bases and the V segment lost 3 bases, leaving 8 bases of the junction unmatched. The CDR3 has 16 residues. As DNA, the CDR3 is TGTGCCAGCAGTTTCACTAGCGGCTGGTTAACAGATACGCAGTATTTT. Protein sequence: CASSFTSGWLTDTQYF.

This clone was picked up a small number of times. The chain combines TRBV5-6 with TRBJ1-3; 8 bases map to TRBD1. The CDR3 runs to 13 residues. CDR1 and CDR2 from the germline V gene are SGHDT and YYEEEE. Losses at the gene ends were 4 bases for V and 7 bases for J; bases not matched to a gene: 4. DNA for the CDR3: TGTGCCAGCAGCGGGGACAGGTTTAACACCATATATTTT. This codes for CASSGDRFNTIYF.